This TCR beta chain comes out of a study of response to subunit inactivated influenza vaccine (dated by TCRdb to the late 2010s). For the wider study: Deep quantitative T cell receptor repertoire profiling was used in the study to track responses to a trivalent subunit inactivated influenza vaccine.

Library prep was done by RT-PCR. Sequencing relied on an Illumina HiSeq 2500. TCRdb cleaned the public reads at Q25 with fastp, built clones with MiXCR and kept in-frame beta chains. All rows with the same CDR3 protein become a single entry with the most common DNA and genes. Within this sample are around 850,000 distinct CDR3 sequences, with less than 20% of them counted one time only. The ten top clones hold 11% of the sample. V loses 0 bases, J loses 5 bases, and the germline ends lie 11 bases apart. As encoded in the germline V gene (reference sequence), CDR1 is DFQATT while CDR2 is SNEGSKA. The CDR3 starts with the cysteine, ends with the phenylalanine, and has 13 residues. The only DNA kept is the CDR3, 39 bases in frame from the first base. This clonotype was seen a few times. Its antigen target is currently unknown. Per-base qualities were not stored, and no clone one base away is much larger.

The paper's findings and limits, for the study overall: The authors suggested that each seasonal influenza vaccination may recruit only a limited number of new T cells.

Here the sequenced sample was PBMCs from blood, taken roughly 5 days after vaccination. This sequence was found in a man aged 45 to 65 who received an inactivated influenza vaccine. Donor details come from another sample of the same person, matched by shared clones. The chain is encoded by TRBV20-1 joined to TRBJ2-7, and possibly TRBD2, on 5 matching bases. The DNA reads TGCAGTGCTAGAGATGTAGCGAAGAACGAGCAGTACTTC. This gives the protein CSARDVAKNEQYF.